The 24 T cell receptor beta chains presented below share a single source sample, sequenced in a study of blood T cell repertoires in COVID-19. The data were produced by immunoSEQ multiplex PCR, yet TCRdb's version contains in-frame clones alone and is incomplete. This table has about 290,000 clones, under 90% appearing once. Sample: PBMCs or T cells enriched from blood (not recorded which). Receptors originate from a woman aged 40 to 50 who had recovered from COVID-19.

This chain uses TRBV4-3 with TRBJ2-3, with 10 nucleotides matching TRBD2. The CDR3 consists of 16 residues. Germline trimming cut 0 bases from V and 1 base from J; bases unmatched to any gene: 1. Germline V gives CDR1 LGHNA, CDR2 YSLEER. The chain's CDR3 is CASSQDGLAGTDTQYF. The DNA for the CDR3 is TGCGCCAGCAGCCAAGACGGACTAGCGGGCACAGATACGCAGTATTTT.

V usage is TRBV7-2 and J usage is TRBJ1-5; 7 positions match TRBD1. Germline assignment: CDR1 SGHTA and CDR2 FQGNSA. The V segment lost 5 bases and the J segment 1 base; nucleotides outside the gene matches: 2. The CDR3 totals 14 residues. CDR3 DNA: TGTGCCAGCAGCCGGGGACAGAGCAATCAGCCCCAGCATTTT. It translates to CASSRGQSNQPQHF.

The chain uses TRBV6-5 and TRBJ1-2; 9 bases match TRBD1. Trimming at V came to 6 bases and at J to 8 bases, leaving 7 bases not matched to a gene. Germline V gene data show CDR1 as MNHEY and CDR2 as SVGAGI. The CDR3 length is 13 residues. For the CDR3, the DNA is TGTGCCAGCAGGACGGACAGGGGTGAGGGCTACACCTTC. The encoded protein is CASRTDRGEGYTF.

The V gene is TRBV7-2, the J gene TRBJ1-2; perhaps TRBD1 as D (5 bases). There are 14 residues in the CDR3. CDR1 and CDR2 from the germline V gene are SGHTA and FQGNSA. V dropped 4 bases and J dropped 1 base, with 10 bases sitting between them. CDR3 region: CASSSFRVNYGYTF. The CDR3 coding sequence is TGTGCCAGCAGCTCATTCAGGGTTAACTATGGCTACACCTTC.

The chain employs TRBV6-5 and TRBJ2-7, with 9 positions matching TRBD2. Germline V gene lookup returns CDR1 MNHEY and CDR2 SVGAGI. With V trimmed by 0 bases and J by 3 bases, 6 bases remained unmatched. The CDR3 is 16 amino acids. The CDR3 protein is CASSYSASGTLYEQYF. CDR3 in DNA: TGTGCCAGCAGTTACTCGGCTAGCGGGACACTCTACGAGCAGTACTTC.

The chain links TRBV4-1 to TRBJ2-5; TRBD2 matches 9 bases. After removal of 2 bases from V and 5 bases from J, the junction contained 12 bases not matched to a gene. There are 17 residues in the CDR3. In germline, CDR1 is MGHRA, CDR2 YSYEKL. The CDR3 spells CASSQSGVAGGAETQYF. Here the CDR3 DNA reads TGCGCCAGCAGCCAAAGTGGAGTCGCGGGGGGGGCGGAGACCCAGTACTTC.

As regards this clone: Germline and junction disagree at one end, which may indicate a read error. For the CDR3, the DNA is TGTGCTAGCAGCCTCGGACAGGACAATGAGCAGTTCTTC. As protein: CASSLGQDNEQFF. This sequence joins TRBV7-7 and TRBJ2-1, with 7 bases that match TRBD1. The length of the CDR3 is 13 residues. CDR1 is SSHAT, CDR2 FNYEAQ, per germline (reference sequence).

Here the CDR3 reads CASSLRGTNGYTF. CDR3 sequence (DNA): TGTGCCAGCAGTTTAAGGGGGACAAATGGCTACACCTTC. The chain is built from TRBV12-3 or TRBV12-4 and TRBJ1-2; D perhaps matches TRBD1 (6 bases). The CDR3 covers 13 residues. Trimming took off 2 bases at V and 6 bases at J, with 10 bases between the two ends.

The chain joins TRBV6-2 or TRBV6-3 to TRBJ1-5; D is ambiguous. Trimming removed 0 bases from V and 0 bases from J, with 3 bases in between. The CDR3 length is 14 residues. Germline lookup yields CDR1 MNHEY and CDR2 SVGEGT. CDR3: CASSYSSSNQPQHF. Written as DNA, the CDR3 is TGTGCCAGCAGTTACTCGAGTAGCAATCAGCCCCAGCATTTT.

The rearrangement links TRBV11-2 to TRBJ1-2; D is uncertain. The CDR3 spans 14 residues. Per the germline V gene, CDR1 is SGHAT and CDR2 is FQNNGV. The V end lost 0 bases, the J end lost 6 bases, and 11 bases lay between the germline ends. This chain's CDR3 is CASSLDGPPHGYTF. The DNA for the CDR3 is TGTGCCAGCAGCTTAGATGGGCCCCCTCATGGCTACACCTTC.

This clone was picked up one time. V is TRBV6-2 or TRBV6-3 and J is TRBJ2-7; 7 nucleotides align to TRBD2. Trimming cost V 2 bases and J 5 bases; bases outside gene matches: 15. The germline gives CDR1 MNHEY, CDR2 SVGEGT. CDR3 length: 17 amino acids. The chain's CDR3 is CASSYPIVGGPRDEQYF. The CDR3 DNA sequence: TGTGCCAGCAGTTACCCCATCGTGGGAGGGCCCCGCGACGAGCAGTACTTC.

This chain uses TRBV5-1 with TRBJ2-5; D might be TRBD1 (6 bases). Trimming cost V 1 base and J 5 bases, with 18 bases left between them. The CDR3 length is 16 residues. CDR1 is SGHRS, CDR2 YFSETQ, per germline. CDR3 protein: CASSLPLPGVGETQYF. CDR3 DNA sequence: TGCGCCAGCAGCTTGCCTCTCCCAGGGGTCGGGGAGACCCAGTACTTC. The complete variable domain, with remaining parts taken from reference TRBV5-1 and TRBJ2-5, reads KAGVTQTPRYLIKTRGQQVTLSCSPISGHRSVSWYQQTPGQGLQFLFEYFSETQRNKGNFPGRFSGRQFSNSRSEMNVSTLELGDSALYLCASSLPLPGVGETQYFGPGTRLLVL.

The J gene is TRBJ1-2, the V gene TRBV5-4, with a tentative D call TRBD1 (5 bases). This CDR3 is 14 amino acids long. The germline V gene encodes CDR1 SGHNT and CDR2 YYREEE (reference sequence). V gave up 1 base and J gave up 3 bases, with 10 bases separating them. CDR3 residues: CASSLPGGYYGYTF. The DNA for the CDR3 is TGTGCCAGCAGCTTGCCGGGGGGATACTATGGCTACACCTTC. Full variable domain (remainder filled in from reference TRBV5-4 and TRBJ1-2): ETGVTQSPTHLIKTRGQQVTLRCSSQSGHNTVSWYQQALGQGPQFIFQYYREEENGRGNFPPRFSGLQFPNYSSELNVNALELDDSALYLCASSLPGGYYGYTFGSGTRLTVV.

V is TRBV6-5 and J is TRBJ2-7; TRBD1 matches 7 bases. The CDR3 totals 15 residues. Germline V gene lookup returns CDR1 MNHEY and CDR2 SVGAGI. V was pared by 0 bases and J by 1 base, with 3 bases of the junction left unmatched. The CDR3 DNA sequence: TGTGCCAGCAGTTACTCAGAACAGGGGTCCTACGAGCAGTACTTC. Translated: CASSYSEQGSYEQYF.

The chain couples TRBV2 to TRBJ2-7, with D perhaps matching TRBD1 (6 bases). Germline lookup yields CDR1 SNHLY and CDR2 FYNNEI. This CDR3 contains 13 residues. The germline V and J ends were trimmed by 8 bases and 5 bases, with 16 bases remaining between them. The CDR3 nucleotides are TGTGCCAGCGGTGGGGGCGCAGAGAACGAGCAGTACTTC. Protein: CASGGGAENEQYF.

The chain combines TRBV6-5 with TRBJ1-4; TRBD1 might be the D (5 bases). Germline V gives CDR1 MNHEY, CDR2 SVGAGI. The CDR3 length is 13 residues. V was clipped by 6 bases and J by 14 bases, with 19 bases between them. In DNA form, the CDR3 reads TGTGCCAGCAGAAGGACACCTCTCCAGGATCTGTTTTTT. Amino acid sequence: CASRRTPLQDLFF.

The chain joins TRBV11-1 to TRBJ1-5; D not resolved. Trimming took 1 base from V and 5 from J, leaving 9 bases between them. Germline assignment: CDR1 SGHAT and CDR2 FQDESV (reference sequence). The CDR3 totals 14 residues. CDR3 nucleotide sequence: TGTGCCAGCAGCTTAGGGGTCGGAGATCAGCCCCAGCATTTT. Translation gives CASSLGVGDQPQHF. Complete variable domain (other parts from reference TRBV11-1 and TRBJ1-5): EAEVAQSPRYKITEKSQAVAFWCDPISGHATLYWYRQILGQGPELLVQFQDESVVDDSQLPKDRFSAERLKGVDSTLKIQPAELGDSAMYLCASSLGVGDQPQHFGDGTRLSIL.

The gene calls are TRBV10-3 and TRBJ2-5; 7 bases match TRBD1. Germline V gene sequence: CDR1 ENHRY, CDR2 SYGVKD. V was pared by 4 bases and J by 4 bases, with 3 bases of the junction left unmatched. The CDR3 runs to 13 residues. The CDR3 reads CAISGDSAETQYF. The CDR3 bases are TGTGCCATCAGTGGGGACAGCGCAGAGACCCAGTACTTC.

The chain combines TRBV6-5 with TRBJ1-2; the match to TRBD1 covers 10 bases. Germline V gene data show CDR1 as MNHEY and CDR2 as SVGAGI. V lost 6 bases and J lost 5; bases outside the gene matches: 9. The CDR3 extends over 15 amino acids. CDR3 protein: CASRNRQGAEYGYTF. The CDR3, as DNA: TGTGCCAGCAGGAACCGACAGGGGGCGGAATATGGCTACACCTTC.

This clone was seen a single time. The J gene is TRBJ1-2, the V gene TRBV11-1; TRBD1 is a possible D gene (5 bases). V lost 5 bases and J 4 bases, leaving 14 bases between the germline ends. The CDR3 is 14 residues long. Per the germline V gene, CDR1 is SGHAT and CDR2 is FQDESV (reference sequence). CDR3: CASSPAGLSYGYTF. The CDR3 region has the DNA TGTGCCAGCAGCCCGGCAGGGTTGTCCTATGGCTACACCTTC.

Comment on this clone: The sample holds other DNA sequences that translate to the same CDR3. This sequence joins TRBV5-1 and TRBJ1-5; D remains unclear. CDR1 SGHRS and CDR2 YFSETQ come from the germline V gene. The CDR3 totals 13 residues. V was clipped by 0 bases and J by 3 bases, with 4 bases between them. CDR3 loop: CASSLDINQPQHF. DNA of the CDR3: TGCGCCAGCAGCTTGGACATCAATCAGCCCCAGCATTTT.

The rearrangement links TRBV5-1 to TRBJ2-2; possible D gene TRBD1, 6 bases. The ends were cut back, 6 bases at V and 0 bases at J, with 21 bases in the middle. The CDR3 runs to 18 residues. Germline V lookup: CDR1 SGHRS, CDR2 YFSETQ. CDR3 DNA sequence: TGCGCCAGCACCCTTACACCTTCCGGGACAACGAACACCGGGGAGCTGTTTTTT. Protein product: CASTLTPSGTTNTGELFF.

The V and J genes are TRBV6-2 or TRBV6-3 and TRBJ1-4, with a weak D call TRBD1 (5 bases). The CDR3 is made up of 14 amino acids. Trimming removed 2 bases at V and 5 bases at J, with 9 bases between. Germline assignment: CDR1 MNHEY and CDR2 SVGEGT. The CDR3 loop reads CASSYNGGNEKLFF. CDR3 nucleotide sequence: TGTGCCAGCAGTTACAACGGGGGGAATGAAAAACTGTTTTTT.

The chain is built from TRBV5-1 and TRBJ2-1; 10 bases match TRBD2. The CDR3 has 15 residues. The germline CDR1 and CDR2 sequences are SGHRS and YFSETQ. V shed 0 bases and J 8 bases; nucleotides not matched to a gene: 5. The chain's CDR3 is CASSLDLAGVYEQFF. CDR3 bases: TGCGCCAGCAGCTTGGATCTAGCGGGAGTATATGAGCAGTTCTTC.